The clone carrying this T cell receptor (beta chain) has only one observation. Authors' processing steps: Amplification of reference gene primers was used by the study to estimate nucleated cell counts. Some clones are missing from TCRdb's copy, which holds only in-frame ones; the method was immunoSEQ multiplex PCR. V, J and clone size derive from that table, while D and trimming were established from the DNA sequence. The sample holds around 260,000 clones; more than 85% are singletons and the top ten take about 5%. This entry is derived from a study of blood T cell repertoires in COVID-19. Study-wide context: The United States, Italy and Spain provided the acute and convalescent COVID-19 samples. T cells, B-cell-depleted T cells, or PBMCs provided the cDNA or gDNA that served as material.

This CDR3 is 19 amino acids long. The V and J ends lost 2 bases and 5 bases, in that order; junction bases with no gene match: 17. Germline V gene data show CDR1 as MNHEY and CDR2 as SMNVEV (reference sequence). This chain uses TRBV27 with TRBJ1-2; 10 bases match TRBD1. The clonotype was recovered from a woman aged 55-70 years with COVID-19, enrolled during active disease. The sequenced material came from peripheral blood. The CDR3 coding sequence is TGTGCCAGCAGTTTACCGTCCCCTGGGACAGGGGAGGATCGGTATGGCTACACCTTC. This gives the protein CASSLPSPGTGEDRYGYTF.